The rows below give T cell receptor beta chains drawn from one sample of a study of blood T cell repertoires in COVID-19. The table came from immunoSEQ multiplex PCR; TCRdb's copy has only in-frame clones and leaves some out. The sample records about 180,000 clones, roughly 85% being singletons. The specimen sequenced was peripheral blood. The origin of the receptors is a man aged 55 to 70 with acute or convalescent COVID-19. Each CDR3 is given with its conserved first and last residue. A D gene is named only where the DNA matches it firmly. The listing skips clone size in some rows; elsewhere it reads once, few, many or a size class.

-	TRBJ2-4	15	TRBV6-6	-	TGTGCCAGCAGTTATGGGGTAGGGGGAGGGCCCCTTCAGTACTTC	CASSYGVGGGPLQYF
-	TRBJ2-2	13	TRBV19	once	TGTGCCAGTAGTATATACGGTCCCGGGGAGCTGTTTTTT	CASSIYGPGELFF
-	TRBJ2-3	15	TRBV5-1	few	TGCGCCAGCAGTGGACTGCTTTCTAGCACAGATACGCAGTATTTT	CASSGLLSSTDTQYF
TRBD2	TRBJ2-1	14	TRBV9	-	TGTGCCAGTGGGGAGGTAGCGGGCTACAATGAGCAGTTCTTC	CASGEVAGYNEQFF
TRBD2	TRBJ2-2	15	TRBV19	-	TGTGCCAGTAGTGCCGGGACTAGTTTTGCCGGGGAGCTGTTTTTT	CASSAGTSFAGELFF
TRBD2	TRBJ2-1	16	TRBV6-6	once	TGTGCCAGCAGTTACCGTTACAGCGGGGACTACAATGAGCAGTTCTTC	CASSYRYSGDYNEQFF
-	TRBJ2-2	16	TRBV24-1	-	TGTGCCACCAGTGATGTCTCGGGGGCGAACACCGGGGAGCTGTTTTTT	CATSDVSGANTGELFF
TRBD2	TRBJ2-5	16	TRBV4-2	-	TGTGCCAGCAGCCAAGATGAAACTAGCGGGAGGGAGACCCAGTACTTC	CASSQDETSGRETQYF
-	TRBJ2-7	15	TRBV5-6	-	TGTGCCAGCAGCTTGGGGCAGGGTTTCTCCTACGAGCAGTACTTC	CASSLGQGFSYEQYF
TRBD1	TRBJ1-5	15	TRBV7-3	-	TGTGCCAGCAGCTTACCCGGGACAGGGCCCATTGGGGAGCATTTT	CASSLPGTGPIGEHF
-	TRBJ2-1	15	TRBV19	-	TGTGCCAGCAAAACGGGACAACGCTCCTACAATGAGCAGTTCTTC	CASKTGQRSYNEQFF
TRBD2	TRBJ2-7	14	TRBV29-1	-	TGCAGCGGTAGGACTAGCGGGAATACCTACGAGCAGTACTTC	CSGRTSGNTYEQYF
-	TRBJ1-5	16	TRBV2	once	TGTGCCAGCAGTCTAAGGGACATAGTCGGCAATCAGCCCCAGCATTTT	CASSLRDIVGNQPQHF
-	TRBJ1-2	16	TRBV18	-	TGTGCCAGCTCACCACCGTCAAGCTATGAATACTATGGCTACACCTTC	CASSPPSSYEYYGYTF
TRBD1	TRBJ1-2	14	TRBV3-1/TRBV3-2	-	TGTGCCAGCAGCCAATTGACAGGGAACTATGGCTACACCTTC	CASSQLTGNYGYTF
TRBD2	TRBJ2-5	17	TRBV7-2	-	TGTGCCAGCAGCTTAGTTCGGGTCGGGAGGGCCAGGGAGACCCAGTACTTC	CASSLVRVGRARETQYF
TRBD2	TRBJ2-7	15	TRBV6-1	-	TGTGCCAGCAGTGAACAGCTAGCGGGAGCCTACGAGCAGTACTTC	CASSEQLAGAYEQYF
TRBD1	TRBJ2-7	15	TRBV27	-	TGTGCCAGCAGTCCGCGGGACAGGGCGTTATACGAGCAGTACTTC	CASSPRDRALYEQYF
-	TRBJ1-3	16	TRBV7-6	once	TGTGCCAGCAGCCCGGAAGGACTGCTCTCTGGAAACACCATATATTTT	CASSPEGLLSGNTIYF
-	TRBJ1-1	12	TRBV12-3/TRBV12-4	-	TGTGCCAGCAGTTTATTTGGGCCCGAAGCTTTCTTT	CASSLFGPEAFF
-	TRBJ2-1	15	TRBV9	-	TGTGCCAGCGGCGGAGGAGGCCAAGCGCGACATGAGCAGTTCTTC	CASGGGGQARHEQFF
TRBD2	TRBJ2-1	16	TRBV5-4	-	TGTGCCAGCAGCTCCTCAAGCGGGAGCCCCTACAATGAGCAGTTCTTC	CASSSSSGSPYNEQFF
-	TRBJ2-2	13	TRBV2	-	TGTGCCAGCAGTGCAGAGAACACCGGGGAGCTGTTTTTT	CASSAENTGELFF
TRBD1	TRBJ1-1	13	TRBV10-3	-	TGTGCCATCAAAGGGGGCCTGAACACTGAAGCTTTCTTT	CAIKGGLNTEAFF
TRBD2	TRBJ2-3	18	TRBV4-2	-	TGTGCCAGCAGCCAGACGGGACTAGCGGACGGGGGGCCAGATACGCAGTATTTT	CASSQTGLADGGPDTQYF
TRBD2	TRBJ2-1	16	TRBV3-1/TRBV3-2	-	TGTGCCAGCAGCCATGCCGCTAGCGGGAGGTGGCATGAGCAGTTCTTC	CASSHAASGRWHEQFF
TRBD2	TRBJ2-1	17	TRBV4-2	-	TGTGCCAGCAGCCAAGATCGGAGACTAGCGGGAGATTATGAGCAGTTCTTC	CASSQDRRLAGDYEQFF
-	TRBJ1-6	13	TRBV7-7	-	TGTGCTAGCAGCTTAGAGCGGAATTCACCCCTCCACTTT	CASSLERNSPLHF